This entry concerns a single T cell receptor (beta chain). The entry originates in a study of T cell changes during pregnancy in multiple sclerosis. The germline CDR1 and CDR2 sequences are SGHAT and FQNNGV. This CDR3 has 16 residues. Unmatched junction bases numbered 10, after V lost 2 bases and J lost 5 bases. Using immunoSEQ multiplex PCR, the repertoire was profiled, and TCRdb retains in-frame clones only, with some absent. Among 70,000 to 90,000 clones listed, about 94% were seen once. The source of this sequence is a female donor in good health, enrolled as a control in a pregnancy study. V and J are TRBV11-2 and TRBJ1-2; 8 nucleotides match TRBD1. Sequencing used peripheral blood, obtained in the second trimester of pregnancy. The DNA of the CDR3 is TGTGCCAGCAGCTTACGCCAGCAGGGGGCTTGGTATGGCTACACCTTC. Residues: CASSLRQQGAWYGYTF.